This T cell receptor beta chain was profiled in a study of T-cell memory formation after mild COVID-19. Study-level points and caveats: Among CD4+ contracting clones, most were CM and EM, and CD8+ ones EMRA. Clones shrinking between day 15 and 85 showed a balanced CD4/CD8 split, and those that grew later tilted toward CD4+.

The germline CDR1 and CDR2 sequences are SGHVS and FNYEAQ. This CDR3 is 12 amino acids long. The V and J ends lost 3 bases and 11 bases respectively, with 11 bases between them. TCRdb recomputed calls from the 5' RACE reads with MiXCR, one row per CDR3 protein. This sample has approximately 110,000 distinct CDR3 sequences, with 22% found just once. As to this clonotype: Its antigen is unidentified.

The sequence came from a man younger than 30 who had mild COVID-19 (a few samples of this study predate the infection). Cell type and time point are not known. This rearrangement joins TRBV7-6 to TRBJ2-1; D is undetermined. Sequences were obtained from PBMCs or a T cell subset sorted from them (not recorded which). CDR3 bases: TGTGCCAGCAGCTTTCAAGACCGAAAGCAGTTCTTC. Amino acids: CASSFQDRKQFF.